This is a list of T cell receptor beta chains from one sample in a study of blood T cell repertoires in COVID-19. TCRdb keeps only in-frame clones here, not all; method: immunoSEQ multiplex PCR. The sample gives more than 150,000 clones, roughly nine tenths of which show up once; less than 1% is in the top ten. The specimen was peripheral blood. The receptor set was obtained from a man aged 18 to 30 with acute or convalescent COVID-19. The CDR3 runs from the conserved cysteine through the conserved F or W. A D gene is named only where the DNA matches it firmly. Clone size, where shown, is once, few, many, or a class for clones that have expanded.

d_call: TRBD1
cdr3_length: 14
v_call: TRBV30
clone_size: NA
j_call: TRBJ2-7
cdr3_aa: CAWSTGDRSYEQYF
cdr3_nt: TGTGCCTGGAGCACCGGGGACAGGTCCTACGAGCAGTACTTC

d_call: TRBD1
cdr3_length: 15
v_call: TRBV4-1
clone_size: NA
j_call: TRBJ2-2
cdr3_aa: CASSLGTGGLGELFF
cdr3_nt: TGCGCCAGCAGTCTAGGGACAGGGGGCCTCGGGGAGCTGTTTTTT

d_call: NA
cdr3_length: 12
v_call: TRBV2
clone_size: NA
j_call: TRBJ2-1
cdr3_aa: CASSYKGNEQFF
cdr3_nt: TGTGCCAGCAGCTACAAGGGGAATGAGCAGTTCTTC

d_call: NA
cdr3_length: 14
v_call: TRBV6-4
clone_size: many
j_call: TRBJ2-2
cdr3_aa: CASSWAGDTGELFF
cdr3_nt: TGTGCCAGCAGCTGGGCCGGGGACACCGGGGAGCTGTTTTTT

d_call: TRBD1
cdr3_length: 16
v_call: TRBV6-1
clone_size: NA
j_call: TRBJ2-5
cdr3_aa: CASSDRPRQGQETQYF
cdr3_nt: TGTGCCAGCAGTGACAGACCCCGACAGGGCCAAGAGACCCAGTACTTC

d_call: TRBD2
cdr3_length: 15
v_call: TRBV9
clone_size: NA
j_call: TRBJ2-5
cdr3_aa: CASSVVAGGPETQYF
cdr3_nt: TGTGCCAGCAGCGTAGTCGCGGGGGGGCCGGAGACCCAGTACTTC

d_call: NA
cdr3_length: 16
v_call: TRBV6-1
clone_size: NA
j_call: TRBJ1-5
cdr3_aa: CASSEGHTYSNQPQHF
cdr3_nt: TGTGCCAGCAGTGAAGGACACACCTATAGCAATCAGCCCCAGCATTTT

d_call: TRBD1
cdr3_length: 14
v_call: TRBV7-6
clone_size: once
j_call: TRBJ1-1
cdr3_aa: CATLLGTGSTEAFF
cdr3_nt: TGTGCCACCCTACTGGGGACAGGGAGCACTGAAGCTTTCTTT

d_call: NA
cdr3_length: 15
v_call: TRBV7-9
clone_size: NA
j_call: TRBJ2-4
cdr3_aa: CASSPPQGQGNIQYF
cdr3_nt: TGTGCCAGCAGCCCACCGCAGGGGCAGGGGAACATTCAGTACTTC

d_call: TRBD1
cdr3_length: 15
v_call: TRBV9
clone_size: few
j_call: TRBJ1-6
cdr3_aa: CASSVGDRGNSPLHF
cdr3_nt: TGTGCCAGCAGCGTAGGGGACAGGGGTAATTCACCCCTCCACTTT

d_call: TRBD1
cdr3_length: 15
v_call: TRBV6-6
clone_size: NA
j_call: TRBJ1-5
cdr3_aa: CASSLRQGAEQPQHF
cdr3_nt: TGTGCCAGCAGTTTACGACAGGGGGCGGAACAGCCCCAGCATTTT

d_call: TRBD2
cdr3_length: 14
v_call: TRBV29-1
clone_size: NA
j_call: TRBJ2-2
cdr3_aa: CSVEGGARTGELFF
cdr3_nt: TGCAGCGTTGAGGGAGGGGCACGGACCGGGGAGCTGTTTTTT

d_call: TRBD1
cdr3_length: 15
v_call: TRBV7-9
clone_size: NA
j_call: TRBJ1-4
cdr3_aa: CASSQQGALEEKLFF
cdr3_nt: TGTGCCAGCAGTCAACAGGGGGCGCTTGAGGAAAAACTGTTTTTT

d_call: NA
cdr3_length: 15
v_call: TRBV5-1
clone_size: NA
j_call: TRBJ2-2
cdr3_aa: CASSLPGGNTGELFF
cdr3_nt: TGCGCCAGCAGCTTACCCGGGGGGAACACCGGGGAGCTGTTTTTT

d_call: NA
cdr3_length: 13
v_call: TRBV18
clone_size: once
j_call: TRBJ1-4
cdr3_aa: CASSPRQAEKLFF
cdr3_nt: TGTGCCAGCTCACCGCGACAGGCTGAAAAACTGTTTTTT

d_call: TRBD1
cdr3_length: 13
v_call: TRBV12-3/TRBV12-4
clone_size: NA
j_call: TRBJ2-1
cdr3_aa: CASRGTEYNEQFF
cdr3_nt: TGTGCCAGCAGGGGGACAGAGTACAATGAGCAGTTCTTC

d_call: NA
cdr3_length: 14
v_call: TRBV18
clone_size: NA
j_call: TRBJ1-4
cdr3_aa: CASSGTRTNEKLFF
cdr3_nt: TGTGCCAGCTCGGGGACACGTACTAATGAAAAACTGTTTTTT

d_call: TRBD1
cdr3_length: 17
v_call: TRBV19
clone_size: NA
j_call: TRBJ2-3
cdr3_aa: CASSIGGTVPSTDTQYF
cdr3_nt: TGTGCCAGTAGTATAGGGGGGACAGTCCCTAGCACAGATACGCAGTATTTT

d_call: NA
cdr3_length: 10
v_call: TRBV23-1
clone_size: NA
j_call: TRBJ2-7
cdr3_aa: CASSQPLGLF
cdr3_nt: TGCGCCAGCAGTCAACCTCTGGGGCTCTTC

d_call: NA
cdr3_length: 13
v_call: TRBV4-2
clone_size: NA
j_call: TRBJ1-1
cdr3_aa: CASSRLRVTEAFF
cdr3_nt: TGTGCCAGCAGCCGCCTACGGGTGACTGAAGCTTTCTTT

d_call: TRBD2
cdr3_length: 14
v_call: TRBV7-3
clone_size: NA
j_call: TRBJ2-2
cdr3_aa: CASSGKRGTGELFF
cdr3_nt: TGTGCCAGCAGCGGCAAGCGGGGGACCGGGGAGCTGTTTTTT

d_call: NA
cdr3_length: 14
v_call: TRBV5-1
clone_size: NA
j_call: TRBJ2-7
cdr3_aa: CASSSSGSDYEQYF
cdr3_nt: TGCGCCAGCAGCTCGTCCGGGTCCGACTACGAGCAGTACTTC

d_call: NA
cdr3_length: 13
v_call: TRBV5-1
clone_size: NA
j_call: TRBJ1-2
cdr3_aa: CASSPSGIYGYTF
cdr3_nt: TGCGCCAGCAGCCCCTCAGGGATCTATGGCTACACCTTC

d_call: NA
cdr3_length: 16
v_call: TRBV10-1
clone_size: NA
j_call: TRBJ2-1
cdr3_aa: CASSSPTGQAKDEQFF
cdr3_nt: TGCGCCAGCAGTTCCCCGACAGGTCAAGCTAAAGATGAGCAGTTCTTC

d_call: TRBD1
cdr3_length: 15
v_call: TRBV6-1
clone_size: NA
j_call: TRBJ1-4
cdr3_aa: CASSELRGRSEKLFF
cdr3_nt: TGTGCCAGCAGTGAACTGAGGGGGCGGAGTGAAAAACTGTTTTTT

d_call: TRBD1
cdr3_length: 14
v_call: TRBV5-5
clone_size: few
j_call: TRBJ1-3
cdr3_aa: CASSRQGSGNTIYF
cdr3_nt: TGTGCCAGCAGCCGACAGGGCTCTGGAAACACCATATATTTT

d_call: NA
cdr3_length: 14
v_call: TRBV6-6
clone_size: NA
j_call: TRBJ1-1
cdr3_aa: CASSTGGVNTEAFF
cdr3_nt: TGTGCCAGCAGCACGGGGGGAGTGAACACTGAAGCTTTCTTT

d_call: NA
cdr3_length: 16
v_call: TRBV5-5
clone_size: NA
j_call: TRBJ1-2
cdr3_aa: CASTVVDAAGKYGYTF
cdr3_nt: TGTGCCAGCACCGTTGTCGATGCTGCAGGAAAATATGGCTACACCTTC

d_call: TRBD1
cdr3_length: 18
v_call: TRBV30
clone_size: NA
j_call: TRBJ2-6
cdr3_aa: CAWTYPGTGLRGANVLTF
cdr3_nt: TGTGCCTGGACCTACCCGGGGACAGGCCTCCGAGGGGCCAACGTCCTGACTTTC

d_call: NA
cdr3_length: 15
v_call: TRBV6-6
clone_size: once
j_call: TRBJ2-6
cdr3_aa: CASQMDSRGANVLTF
cdr3_nt: TGTGCCAGCCAAATGGATTCTAGGGGGGCCAACGTCCTGACTTTC

d_call: NA
cdr3_length: 15
v_call: TRBV30
clone_size: NA
j_call: TRBJ1-4
cdr3_aa: CAWTEGFPGDEKLFF
cdr3_nt: TGTGCCTGGACCGAAGGATTCCCGGGGGATGAAAAACTGTTTTTT

d_call: NA
cdr3_length: 16
v_call: TRBV7-8
clone_size: NA
j_call: TRBJ2-1
cdr3_aa: CASSLGPGKSYNEQFF
cdr3_nt: TGTGCCAGCAGCTTAGGTCCAGGAAAGTCCTACAATGAGCAGTTCTTC

d_call: NA
cdr3_length: 16
v_call: TRBV18
clone_size: NA
j_call: TRBJ1-3
cdr3_aa: CASSPKSGNSGNTIYF
cdr3_nt: TGTGCCAGCTCACCTAAATCGGGGAACTCTGGAAACACCATATATTTT

d_call: TRBD1
cdr3_length: 14
v_call: TRBV15
clone_size: NA
j_call: TRBJ1-2
cdr3_aa: CATSRDTGGYGYTF
cdr3_nt: TGTGCCACCAGCAGAGATACAGGGGGGTATGGCTACACCTTC

d_call: NA
cdr3_length: 14
v_call: TRBV19
clone_size: NA
j_call: TRBJ1-5
cdr3_aa: CASHGRGGNQPQHF
cdr3_nt: TGTGCCAGTCATGGGAGGGGGGGCAATCAGCCCCAGCATTTT

d_call: TRBD2
cdr3_length: 15
v_call: TRBV2
clone_size: NA
j_call: TRBJ2-4
cdr3_aa: CASSEGTRGVNIQYF
cdr3_nt: TGTGCCAGCAGTGAAGGGACCCGGGGGGTAAACATTCAGTACTTC